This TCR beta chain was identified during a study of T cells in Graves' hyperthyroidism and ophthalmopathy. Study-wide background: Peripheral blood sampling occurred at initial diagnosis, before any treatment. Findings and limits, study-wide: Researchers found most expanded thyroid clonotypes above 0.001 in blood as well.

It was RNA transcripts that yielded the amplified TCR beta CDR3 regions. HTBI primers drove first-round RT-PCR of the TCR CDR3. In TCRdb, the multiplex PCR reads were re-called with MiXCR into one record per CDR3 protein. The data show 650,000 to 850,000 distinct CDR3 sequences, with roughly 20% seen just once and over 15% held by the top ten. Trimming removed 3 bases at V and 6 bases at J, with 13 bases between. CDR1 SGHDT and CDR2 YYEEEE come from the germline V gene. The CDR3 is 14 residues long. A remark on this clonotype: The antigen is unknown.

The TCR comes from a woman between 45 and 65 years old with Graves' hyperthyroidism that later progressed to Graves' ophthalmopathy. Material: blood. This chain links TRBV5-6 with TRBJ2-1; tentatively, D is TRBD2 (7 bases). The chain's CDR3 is CASSWGGPGNEQFF. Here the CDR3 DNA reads TGTGCCAGCAGCTGGGGGGGGCCCGGCAATGAGCAGTTCTTC.